This T cell receptor beta chain was found in a study of cytomegalovirus exposure and HLA in healthy donors. 60 Vbeta and 13 Jbeta primers were used in PCR. The repertoire was sequenced with immunoSEQ multiplex PCR; TCRdb's copy has only in-frame clones and lacks some. The sample has 160,000 or so clones, about 78% seen once; the top ten hold around 6%. Germline V lookup: CDR1 ENHRY, CDR2 SYGVKD. The ends were cut back, 0 bases at V and 0 bases at J, with 9 bases in the middle. The CDR3 contains 16 residues. This clonotype was obtained from a man aged 40-50 years in good health and CMV-seronegative. The V and J genes are TRBV10-3 and TRBJ1-3; D is uncertain. Source material: PBMCs. CDR3 loop: CAISESSPYSGNTIYF. CDR3 in DNA: TGTGCCATCAGTGAGTCGAGTCCTTACTCTGGAAACACCATATATTTT.